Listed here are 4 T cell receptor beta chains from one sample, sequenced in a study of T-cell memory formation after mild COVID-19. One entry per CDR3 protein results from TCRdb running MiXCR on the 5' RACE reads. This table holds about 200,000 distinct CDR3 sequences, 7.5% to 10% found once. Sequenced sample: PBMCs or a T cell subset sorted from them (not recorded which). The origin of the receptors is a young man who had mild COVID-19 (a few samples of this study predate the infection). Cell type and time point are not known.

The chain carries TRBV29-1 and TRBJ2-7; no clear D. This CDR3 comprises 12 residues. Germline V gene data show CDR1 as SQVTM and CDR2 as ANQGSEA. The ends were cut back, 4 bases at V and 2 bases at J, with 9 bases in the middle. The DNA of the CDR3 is TGCAGCGTTGGGCAGGCCCCCTACGAGCAGTACGTC. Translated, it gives CSVGQAPYEQYV.

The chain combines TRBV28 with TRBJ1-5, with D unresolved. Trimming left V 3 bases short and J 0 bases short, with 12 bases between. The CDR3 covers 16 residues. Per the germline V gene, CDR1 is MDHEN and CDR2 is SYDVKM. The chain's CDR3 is CASSLRRVYSNQPQHF. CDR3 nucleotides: TGTGCCAGCAGTTTGAGAAGGGTATATAGCAATCAGCCCCAGCATTTT.

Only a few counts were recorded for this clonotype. CDR3 sequence reads: CASSDARGNYGYTF. The CDR3 DNA is TGTGCCAGCAGTGACGCGCGTGGAAACTATGGCTACACCTTC. This sequence joins TRBV27 and TRBJ1-2, with D uncertain. V was pared by 5 bases and J by 2 bases, with 12 bases between. CDR3 size: 14 residues. CDR1 and CDR2 (germline): MNHEY, SMNVEV (reference sequence).

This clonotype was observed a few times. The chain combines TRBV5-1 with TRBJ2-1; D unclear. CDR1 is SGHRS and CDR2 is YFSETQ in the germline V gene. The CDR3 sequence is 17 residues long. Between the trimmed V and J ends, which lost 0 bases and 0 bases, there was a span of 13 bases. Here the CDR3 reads CASSLGWVFSSYNEQFF. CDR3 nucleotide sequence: TGCGCCAGCAGCTTGGGTTGGGTCTTCAGCTCCTACAATGAGCAGTTCTTC.